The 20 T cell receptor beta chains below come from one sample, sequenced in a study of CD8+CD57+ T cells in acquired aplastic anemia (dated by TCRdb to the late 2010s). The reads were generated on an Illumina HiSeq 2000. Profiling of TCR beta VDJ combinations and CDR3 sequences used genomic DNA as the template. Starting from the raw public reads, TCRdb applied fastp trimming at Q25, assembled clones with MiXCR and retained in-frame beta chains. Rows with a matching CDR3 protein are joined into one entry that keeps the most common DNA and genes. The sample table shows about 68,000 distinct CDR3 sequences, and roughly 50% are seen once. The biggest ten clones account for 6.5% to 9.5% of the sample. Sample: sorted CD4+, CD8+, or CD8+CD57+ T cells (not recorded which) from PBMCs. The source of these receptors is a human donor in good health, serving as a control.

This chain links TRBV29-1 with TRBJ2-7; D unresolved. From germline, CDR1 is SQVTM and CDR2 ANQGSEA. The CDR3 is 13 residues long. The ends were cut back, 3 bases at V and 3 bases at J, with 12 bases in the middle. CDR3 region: CSVDSGNHYEQYF. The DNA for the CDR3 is TGCAGCGTTGATTCCGGCAACCACTACGAGCAGTACTTC.

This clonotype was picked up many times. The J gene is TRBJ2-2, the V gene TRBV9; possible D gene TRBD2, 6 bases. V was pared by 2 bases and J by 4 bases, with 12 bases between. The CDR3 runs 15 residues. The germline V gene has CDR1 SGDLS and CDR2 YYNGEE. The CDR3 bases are TGTGCCAGCAGCGTTAAGGGAGGACCCACCGGGGAGCTGTTTTTT. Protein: CASSVKGGPTGELFF.

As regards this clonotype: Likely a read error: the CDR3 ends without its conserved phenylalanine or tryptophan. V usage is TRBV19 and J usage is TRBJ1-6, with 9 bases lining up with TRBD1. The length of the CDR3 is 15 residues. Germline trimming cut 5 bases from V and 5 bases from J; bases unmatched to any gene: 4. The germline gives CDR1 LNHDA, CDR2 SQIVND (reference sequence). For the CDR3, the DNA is TGTGCCAGTAGTGTTCGGACAGGGGATAATTCACCCCTCCACTTG. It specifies CASSVRTGDNSPLHL.

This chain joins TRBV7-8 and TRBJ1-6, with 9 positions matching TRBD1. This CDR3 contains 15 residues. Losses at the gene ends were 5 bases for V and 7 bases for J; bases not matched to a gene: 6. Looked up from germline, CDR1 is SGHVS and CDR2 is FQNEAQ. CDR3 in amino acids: CASSPGTGKNSPLHF. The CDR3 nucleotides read TGTGCCAGCAGCCCCGGGACAGGGAAGAATTCACCCCTCCACTTT.

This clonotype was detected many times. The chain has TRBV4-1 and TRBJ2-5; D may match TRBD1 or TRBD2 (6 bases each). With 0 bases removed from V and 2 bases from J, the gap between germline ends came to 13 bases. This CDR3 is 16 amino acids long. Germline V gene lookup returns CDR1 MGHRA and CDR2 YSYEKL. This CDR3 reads CASSQELRGTQETQYF. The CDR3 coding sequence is TGCGCCAGCAGCCAAGAATTACGGGGGACACAAGAGACCCAGTACTTC.

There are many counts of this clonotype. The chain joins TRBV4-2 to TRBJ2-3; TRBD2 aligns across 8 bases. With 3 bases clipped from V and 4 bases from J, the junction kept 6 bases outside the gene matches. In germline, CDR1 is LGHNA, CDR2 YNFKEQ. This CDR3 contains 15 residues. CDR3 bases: TGTGCCAGCAGCCAGGGCCGGGAGGGGTCAGATACGCAGTATTTT. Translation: CASSQGREGSDTQYF.

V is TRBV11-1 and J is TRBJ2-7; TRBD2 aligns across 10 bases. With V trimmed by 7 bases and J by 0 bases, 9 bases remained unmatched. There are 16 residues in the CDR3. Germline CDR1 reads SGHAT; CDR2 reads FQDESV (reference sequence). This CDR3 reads CASTEIAGGTSYEQYF. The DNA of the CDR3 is TGTGCCAGCACCGAAATAGCGGGAGGTACCTCCTACGAGCAGTACTTC.

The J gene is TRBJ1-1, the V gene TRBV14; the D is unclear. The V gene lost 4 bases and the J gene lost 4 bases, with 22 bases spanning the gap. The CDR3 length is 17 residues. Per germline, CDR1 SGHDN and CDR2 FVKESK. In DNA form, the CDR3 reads TGTGCCAGCAGCCGCGATCGGAGCGAGGCCCCCAGCACTGAAGCTTTCTTT. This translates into CASSRDRSEAPSTEAFF.

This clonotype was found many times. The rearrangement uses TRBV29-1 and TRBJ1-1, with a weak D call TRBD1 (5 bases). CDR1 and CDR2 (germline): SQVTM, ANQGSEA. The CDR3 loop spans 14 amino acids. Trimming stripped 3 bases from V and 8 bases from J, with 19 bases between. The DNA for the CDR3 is TGCAGCGTTGAGGACTTAGGGGAAGAACTAGAAGCTTTCTTT. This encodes CSVEDLGEELEAFF.

This CDR3 is CSVGGRDGYTF. DNA of the CDR3: TGCAGCGTTGGGGGCAGGGACGGCTACACCTTC. The rearrangement joins TRBV29-1 to TRBJ1-2; a possible D gene is TRBD1 (5 bases). The CDR3 is made up of 11 amino acids. The V and J ends lost 4 bases and 8 bases respectively, with 11 bases between them. The germline V gene has CDR1 SQVTM and CDR2 ANQGSEA.

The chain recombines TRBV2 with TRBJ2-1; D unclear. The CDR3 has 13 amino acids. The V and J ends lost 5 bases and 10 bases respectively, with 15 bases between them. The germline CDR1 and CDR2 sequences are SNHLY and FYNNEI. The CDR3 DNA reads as TGTGCCAGCAGTCCTAACCCTACACCGGAGCAGTTCTTC. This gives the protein CASSPNPTPEQFF.

The CDR3 DNA reads TGCAGTGGCCAGACTGGGACAGGGCTAGGAGGCTACACCTTC. As protein: CSGQTGTGLGGYTF. The V and J genes are TRBV20-1 and TRBJ1-2; 9 bases fit TRBD1. J gave up 8 bases and V 7 bases, and 14 bases lay outside the gene matches. Per germline, CDR1 DFQATT and CDR2 SNEGSKA (reference sequence). CDR3 size: 14 residues.

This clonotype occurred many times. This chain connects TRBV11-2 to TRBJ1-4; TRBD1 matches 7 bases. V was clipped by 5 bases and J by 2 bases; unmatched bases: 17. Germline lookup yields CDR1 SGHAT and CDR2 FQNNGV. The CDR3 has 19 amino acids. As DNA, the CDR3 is TGTGCCAGCAGCCTACCCGGGACAGACCCCCGGAGGACTAATGAAAAACTGTTTTTT. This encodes CASSLPGTDPRRTNEKLFF.

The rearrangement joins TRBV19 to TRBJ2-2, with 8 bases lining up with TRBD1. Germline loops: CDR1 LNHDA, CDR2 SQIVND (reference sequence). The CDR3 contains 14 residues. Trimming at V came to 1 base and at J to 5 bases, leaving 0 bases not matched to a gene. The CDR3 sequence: CASSIGQGTGELFF. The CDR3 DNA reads TGTGCCAGTAGTATAGGACAGGGGACCGGGGAGCTGTTTTTT.

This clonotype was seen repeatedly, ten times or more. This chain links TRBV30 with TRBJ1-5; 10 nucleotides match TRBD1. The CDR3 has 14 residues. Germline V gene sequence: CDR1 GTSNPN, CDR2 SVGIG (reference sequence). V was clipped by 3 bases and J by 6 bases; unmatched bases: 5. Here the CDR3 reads CAWSRGTGVQPQHF. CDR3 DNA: TGTGCCTGGAGCCGCGGGACAGGGGTTCAGCCCCAGCATTTT. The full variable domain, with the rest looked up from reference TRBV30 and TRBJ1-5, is SQTIHQWPATLVQPVGSPLSLECTVEGTSNPNLYWYRQAAGRGLQLLFYSVGIGQISSEVPQNLSASRPQDRQFILSSKKLLLSDSGFYLCAWSRGTGVQPQHFGDGTRLSIL.

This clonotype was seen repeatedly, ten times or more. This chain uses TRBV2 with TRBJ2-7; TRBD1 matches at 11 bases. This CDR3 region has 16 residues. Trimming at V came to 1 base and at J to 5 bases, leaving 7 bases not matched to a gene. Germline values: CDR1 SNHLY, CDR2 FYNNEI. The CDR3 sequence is CASSEVGQGARNEQYF. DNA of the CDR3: TGTGCCAGCAGTGAAGTTGGACAGGGGGCTAGGAACGAGCAGTACTTC.

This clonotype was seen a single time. CDR3 DNA sequence: TGTGCCAGTAGTATTCAGGATAATTCACCCCTCCACTTT. This gives the protein CASSIQDNSPLHF. This chain links TRBV19 with TRBJ1-6; no clear D gene. CDR3 length: 13 residues. V was pared by 3 bases and J by 5 bases, with 5 bases between. CDR1 and CDR2 (germline): LNHDA, SQIVND (reference sequence).

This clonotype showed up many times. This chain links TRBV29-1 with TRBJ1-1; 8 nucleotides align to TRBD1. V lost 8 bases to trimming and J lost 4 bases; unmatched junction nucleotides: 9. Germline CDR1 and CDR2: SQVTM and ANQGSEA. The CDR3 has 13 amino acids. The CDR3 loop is CSSSGGAGTEAFF. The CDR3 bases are TGCAGCTCTTCAGGGGGCGCGGGCACTGAAGCTTTCTTT.

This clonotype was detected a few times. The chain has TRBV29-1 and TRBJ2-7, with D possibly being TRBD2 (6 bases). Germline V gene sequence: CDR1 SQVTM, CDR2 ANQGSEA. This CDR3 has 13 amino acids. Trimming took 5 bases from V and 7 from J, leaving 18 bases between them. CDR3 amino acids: CSVSRVGGGEQYF. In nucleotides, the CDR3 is TGCAGCGTTTCCCGTGTCGGGGGTGGAGAGCAGTACTTC.

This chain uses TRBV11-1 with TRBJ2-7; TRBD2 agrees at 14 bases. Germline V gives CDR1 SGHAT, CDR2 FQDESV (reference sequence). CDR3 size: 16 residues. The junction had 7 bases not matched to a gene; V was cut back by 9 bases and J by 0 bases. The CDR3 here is CASSTGLAGGSYEQYF. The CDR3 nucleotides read TGTGCCAGTAGTACCGGACTAGCGGGAGGCTCCTACGAGCAGTACTTC.